The present T cell receptor (beta chain) was sequenced within a study of technical replicates of blood from a handful of donors. The table came from immunoSEQ multiplex PCR; TCRdb's copy has only in-frame clones and leaves some out. The data contain 75,000 to 95,000 clones, over 80% of them singletons. The CDR3 has 12 amino acids. Germline assignment: CDR1 SNHLY and CDR2 FYNNEI. Trimming took off 8 bases at V and 8 bases at J, with 16 bases between the two ends. This clone was detected once. The specimen was T cells isolated from PBMCs. The J gene is TRBJ2-7, the V gene TRBV2; no clear D gene. The TCR was taken from a human donor in good health. CDR3 coding DNA: TGTGCCAGCTCCCAGTCGGGTAAGAAGCAGTACTTC. Translated: CASSQSGKKQYF.